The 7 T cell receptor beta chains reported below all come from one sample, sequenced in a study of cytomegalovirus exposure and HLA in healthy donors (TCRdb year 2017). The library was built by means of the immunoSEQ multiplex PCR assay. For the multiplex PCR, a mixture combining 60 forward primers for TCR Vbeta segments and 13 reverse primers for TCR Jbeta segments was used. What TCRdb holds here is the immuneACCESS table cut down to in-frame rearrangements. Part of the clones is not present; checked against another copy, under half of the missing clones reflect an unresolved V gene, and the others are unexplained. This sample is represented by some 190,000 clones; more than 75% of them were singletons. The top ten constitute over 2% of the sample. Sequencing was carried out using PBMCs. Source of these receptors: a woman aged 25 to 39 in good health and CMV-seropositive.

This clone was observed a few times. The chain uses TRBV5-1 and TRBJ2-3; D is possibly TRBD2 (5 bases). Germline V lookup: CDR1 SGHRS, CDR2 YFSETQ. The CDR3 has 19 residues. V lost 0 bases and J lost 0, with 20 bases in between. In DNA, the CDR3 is TGCGCCAGCAGCTTGGCCGGTCTAGCATTATTTACTAGCACAGATACGCAGTATTTT. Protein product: CASSLAGLALFTSTDTQYF.

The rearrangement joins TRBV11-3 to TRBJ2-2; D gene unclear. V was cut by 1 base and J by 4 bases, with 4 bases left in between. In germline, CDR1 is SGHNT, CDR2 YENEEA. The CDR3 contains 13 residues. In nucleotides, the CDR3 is TGTGCCAGCAGCTTAGTGAGCACCGGGGAGCTGTTTTTT. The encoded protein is CASSLVSTGELFF.

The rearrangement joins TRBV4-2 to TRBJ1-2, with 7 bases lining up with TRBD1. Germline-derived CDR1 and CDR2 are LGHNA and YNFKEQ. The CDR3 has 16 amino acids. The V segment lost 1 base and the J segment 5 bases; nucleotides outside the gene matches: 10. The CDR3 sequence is CASSQVQGGPGYGYTF. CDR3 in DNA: TGTGCCAGCAGCCAAGTTCAAGGGGGCCCAGGGTATGGCTACACCTTC.

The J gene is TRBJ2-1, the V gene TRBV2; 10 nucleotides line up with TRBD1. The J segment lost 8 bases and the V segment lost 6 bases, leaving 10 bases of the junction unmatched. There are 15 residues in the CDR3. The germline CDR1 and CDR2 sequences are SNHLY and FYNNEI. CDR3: CASSPRTGGNDEQFF. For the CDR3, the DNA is TGTGCCAGCAGCCCAAGGACAGGGGGTAACGATGAGCAGTTCTTC.

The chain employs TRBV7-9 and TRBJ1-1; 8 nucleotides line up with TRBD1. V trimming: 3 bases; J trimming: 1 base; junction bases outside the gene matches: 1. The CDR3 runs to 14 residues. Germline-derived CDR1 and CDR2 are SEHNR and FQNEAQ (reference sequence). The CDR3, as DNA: TGTGCCAGCAGCTTCGGGACAGGGAACACTGAAGCTTTCTTT. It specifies CASSFGTGNTEAFF.

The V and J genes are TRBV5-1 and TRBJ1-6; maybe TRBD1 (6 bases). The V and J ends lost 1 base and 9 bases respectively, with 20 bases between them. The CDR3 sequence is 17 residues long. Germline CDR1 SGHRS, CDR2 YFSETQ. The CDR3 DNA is TGCGCCAGCAGCTTGAGCAGGGGAGGGTGGCCTGGTTCACCCCTCCACTTT. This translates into CASSLSRGGWPGSPLHF.

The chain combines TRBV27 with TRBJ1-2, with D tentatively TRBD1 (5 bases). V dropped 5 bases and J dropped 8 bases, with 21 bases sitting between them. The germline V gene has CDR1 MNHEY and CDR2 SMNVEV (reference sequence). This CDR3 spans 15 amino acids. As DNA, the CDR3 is TGTGCCAGCAGTCCTACCTGGGACTTAACGAGGGGCTACACCTTC. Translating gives CASSPTWDLTRGYTF.